This T cell receptor beta chain was observed in a study of response to subunit inactivated influenza vaccine. MiXCR, run by TCRdb on the RT-PCR reads, gives a single entry per CDR3 protein. The sample lists roughly 760,000 distinct CDR3 sequences, approximately 21% occurring once. Germline trimming cut 5 bases from V and 7 bases from J; bases unmatched to any gene: 10. This CDR3 is built from 16 residues. Germline loops: CDR1 LGHDT, CDR2 YNNKEL (reference sequence). The TCR sequence derives from a middle-aged man who received an inactivated influenza vaccine. This specimen was PBMCs from blood, taken 4 to 6 days after vaccination. The genes are TRBV3-1 and TRBJ2-2; 10 nucleotides match TRBD2. This CDR3 reads CASSSHSGRYGGELFF. As DNA, the CDR3 is TGTGCCAGCAGCTCCCATAGCGGGAGGTACGGCGGGGAGCTGTTTTTT.